This T cell receptor (beta chain) was sequenced during a study of kidney transplant recipient with SARS-CoV-2 infection. TCRdb re-called the reads with MiXCR, one entry per CDR3 protein. The sample contains under 300,000 distinct CDR3 sequences, 29% of which appear only once. Trimming took 0 bases from V and 3 from J, leaving 12 bases between them. Germline CDR1 DFQATT, CDR2 SNEGSKA (reference sequence). The CDR3 is made up of 15 amino acids. The sample holds many counts of this clonotype. The chain joins TRBV20-1 to TRBJ1-5, with D tentatively TRBD1 (5 bases). Here the sequenced sample was a blood sample, taken at baseline and between days 110 and 120 from a kidney transplant recipient. The sequence came from a male patient younger than 45 who had COVID-19 and was a kidney transplant recipient. Certain T cells may be donor cells from the graft. The CDR3 coding sequence is TGCAGTGCTAGAGACCCAAGGGACCTCAATCAGCCCCAGCATTTT. Encoded protein: CSARDPRDLNQPQHF.